The present T cell receptor beta chain was sequenced within a study of blood T cell repertoires in COVID-19 (TCRdb year 2020). Turning to the overall study: Samples from collaborators originated in the United States, Italy and Spain and spanned both the acute and convalescent phases of COVID-19. The repertoires were released in a freely available public database intended as a resource for research on the immune response to SARS-CoV-2. Samples came from the ongoing ImmuneRACE study (first 160 participants) plus 1,254 subjects from 6 global collaborators. HLA class I and class II types, where available, came from metadata supplied by the sample provider rather than from assay-based typing. Subjects who had been exposed to COVID-19, were actively infected with it, or had recovered from it provided the deeply sampled blood TCRbeta repertoires that made up the dataset. The material from the prospective study consisted of cDNA or gDNA derived from T cells, B-cell-depleted T cells, or PBMCs. Sample metadata almost always included a de-identified subject ID, COVID-19 status, age in years and sex.

Each collaborating institution followed its own protocols to collect whole blood in K2EDTA tubes. For TCRbeta analysis, collaborators shipped samples in one of three forms: frozen whole blood, isolated PBMCs, or DNA extracted from either of those sample types. TCRbeta CDR3 regions were amplified from genomic DNA using the immunoSEQ Assay, a bias-controlled multiplex PCR. The study's own analysis went as follows. Nucleated cell counts per sample were estimated from amplification of reference gene primers within the assay. To quantify the absolute abundance of each unique TCRbeta CDR3 rearrangement, sequence reads were collapsed and filtered. For each sample, productive Simpson clonality was calculated as the square root of Simpson's diversity index across productive rearrangements. TCRdb limited this immuneACCESS table to in-frame rearrangements with V and J called. A share of clones is missing; checked studies link under half to unresolved V genes, and the rest is unexplained. V and J calls and clone size come straight from that table; D and trimming were deduced from the DNA. The sample contains 180,000 or so clones, roughly 78% of them found a single time. Of the sample, about 2.8% falls within the top ten clones.

General findings and caveats noted by the study authors: The amount of clinical and demographic metadata varied by source and participant and was provided uncurated.

Worth noting for this clone: The target of this receptor is not known. No quality values exist for individual bases; no much larger clone is one base distant.

The sequenced sample consisted of peripheral blood. This TCR was sampled from an elderly woman with active or convalescent COVID-19.

The nucleotides are TGTGCCTGGAGCGCACTAACCCCGGGACAAGACCAAGAGACCCAGTACTTC. It is translated as CAWSALTPGQDQETQYF. The rearrangement combines TRBV30 with TRBJ2-5; a weak D assignment points to TRBD1 (6 bases agree). The CDR3 measures 17 amino acids from cysteine to phenylalanine. Kept here is only the CDR3 DNA, which spans 51 bases and is read in frame from base 1. CDR1 GTSNPN and CDR2 SVGIG are derived from the germline V gene (reference sequence). V and J are truncated by 3 bases and 0 bases respectively, leaving an intervening sequence of 20 bases.